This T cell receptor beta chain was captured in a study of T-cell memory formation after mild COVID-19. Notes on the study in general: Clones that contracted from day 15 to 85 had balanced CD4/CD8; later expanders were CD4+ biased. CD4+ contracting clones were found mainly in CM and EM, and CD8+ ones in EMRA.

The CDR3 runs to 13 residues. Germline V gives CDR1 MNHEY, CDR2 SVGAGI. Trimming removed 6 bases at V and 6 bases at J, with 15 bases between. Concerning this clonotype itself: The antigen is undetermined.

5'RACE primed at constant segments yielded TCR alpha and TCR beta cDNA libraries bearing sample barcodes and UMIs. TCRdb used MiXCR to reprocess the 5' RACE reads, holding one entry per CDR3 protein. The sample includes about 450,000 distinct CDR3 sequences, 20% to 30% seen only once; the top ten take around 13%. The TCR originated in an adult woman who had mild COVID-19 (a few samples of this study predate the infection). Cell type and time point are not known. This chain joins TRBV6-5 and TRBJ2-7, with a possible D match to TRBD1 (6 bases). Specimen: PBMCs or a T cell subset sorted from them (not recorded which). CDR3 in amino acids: CASRNTLQGEQYF. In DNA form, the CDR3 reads TGTGCCAGCAGAAACACTCTACAGGGCGAGCAGTACTTC.